The following is a T cell receptor beta chain sequence with its context. Its antigen is not known. The CDR3 contains 20 residues. V trimming: 1 base; J trimming: 3 bases; junction bases outside the gene matches: 19. Per germline, CDR1 KGHSH and CDR2 LQKENI. The data derive from a study of cytomegalovirus exposure and HLA in healthy donors. Overall study findings and caveats: The majority of TCR sequences were rare, yet some public TCRs appeared in many donors. It was reported that TCR beta sequences correctly inferred the HLA-A and HLA-B alleles for most subjects. A later analysis found most CMV-associated TCR beta chains apparently HLA-restricted.

PCR employed 60 Vbeta and 13 Jbeta primers. Methods used by the authors: The count from a later analysis was 60 million to 85 million unique TCR beta chains, some 10 million of them shared. Method: immunoSEQ multiplex PCR; TCRdb's copy keeps in-frame clones and lacks some. Clone size and the V and J calls come from that table; the DNA yielded D and trimming. The sample shows approximately 160,000 clones, roughly four fifths of them seen only once. Material for sequencing was PBMCs. The chain recombines TRBV18 with TRBJ2-5; 8 bases are a match to TRBD1. The TCR sequence derives from a man in his fifties or sixties in good health and CMV-seropositive. The CDR3, as DNA: TGTGCCAGCTCACCACTCGCCCTGTGGGACAGGAGAATACAAGAAGAGACCCAGTACTTC. Its protein is CASSPLALWDRRIQEETQYF.